The clone carrying this T cell receptor beta chain was found once. Its antigen remains unidentified. V was clipped by 6 bases and J by 5 bases, with 12 bases between them. From germline, CDR1 is MNHNS and CDR2 SASEGT. The CDR3 is 13 residues long. The entry originates in a study of cytomegalovirus exposure and HLA in healthy donors. Findings and limits, study-wide: Prediction of most subjects' HLA-A and HLA-B alleles by TCR beta sequences was reportedly accurate. A later analysis linked a missense DCLRE1C variant to TCR beta V- and J-gene trimming.

The PCR made use of 60 Vbeta and 13 Jbeta primers. The data were produced by immunoSEQ multiplex PCR, yet TCRdb's version contains in-frame clones alone and is incomplete. The repertoire holds roughly 150,000 clones, 79% seen once, with about 6.5% in the top ten. The chain uses TRBV6-1 and TRBJ2-3; D is uncertain. The sample consisted of PBMCs. The sequence was collected from a man aged 35-49 years in good health and CMV-seropositive. The DNA for the CDR3 is TGTGCCAGCAGCGTTAGCCAACGAGATACGCAGTATTTT. This gives the protein CASSVSQRDTQYF.